What follows describes a single TCR beta chain. This clonotype was detected only a few times. Its cognate antigen has yet to be identified. The input lacks base qualities; no much larger clone sits a single base away. The library relied on 5' RACE. Data came from an Illumina HiSeq 2000. Template switching added a universal primer binding site, and the final cDNA carried a unique molecular identifier that allowed TCR cDNA molecules to be counted accurately. Specific primers in the conserved constant-segment region were used to synthesize first-strand cDNA for TCR alpha and beta chains. To control for contamination, each cDNA library was double barcoded with a SMART-Mk sample barcode plus Illumina barcodes. TruSeq adapter sequences, together with Illumina sample barcodes, were added in two successive PCR steps. Sequencing of the TCR alpha and beta cDNA libraries was done on the Illumina HiSeq platform using custom primers. The original pipeline was this. Raw reads were processed with MiGEC to extract unique molecular identifiers, and MiXCR was used to determine CDR3 positions. For each individual, recombination models were inferred using an EM algorithm with the repgenHMM and IGoR tools. Shared clonotype analysis was performed with the tcR package in R, normalizing sharing by the product of cloneset sizes. To study raw recombination without the effects of thymic and clonal selection, out-of-frame nonproductive sequences were analyzed. TCRdb passed the public sequencing reads through fastp at Q25 and MiXCR, retaining productive beta sequences. Each CDR3 protein appears once, grouped with its most common genes and DNA. TCRdb's processing, not the authors' own work, is the source of the V and J calls. The sample table records approximately 230,000 distinct CDR3 sequences; 6.5% of these occur just once. The biggest ten clones account for about 15% of the sample.

Every donor in the study was a healthy Caucasian. The twin cohort comprised three pairs of female monozygotic twins, all aged about 18 to 29 years. Positive isolation kits from Invitrogen were used to isolate CD4+ and CD8+ T cell populations. This sample stems from a study of identical twins (TCRdb year 2016). As for the study more broadly: To test whether fetal clonotypes persist, the study used deep sequencing on TCR alpha and beta repertoires from monozygotic twins, unrelated adults of various ages, and cord blood. To rule out contamination, replicate twin experiments were performed at different times with different library preparation protocols.

What the work shows at the level of the full study, not this receptor alone: Zero-insertion analyses could be partly confounded by invariant T cells such as MAIT and iNKT, though diverse VJ usage argued against such confounding for most clonotypes. Excess twin sharing in beta out-of-frame sequences was weaker because fewer shared sequences lowered the signal-to-noise ratio. In monozygotic twins, recombination models systematically underestimated out-of-frame TCR alpha sharing, but the models matched the sharing seen between unrelated individuals. Because the same donors could not be followed over many years, conclusions were based on cross-sectional statistical analysis. Compared with coincidental sharing between unrelated individuals, out-of-frame TCR alpha sequences shared between twins showed an excess of sequences with low generation probability. Abundant cord blood beta clonotypes carried fewer insertions; young adult naive repertoires showed a weaker similar trend, while memory repertoires showed none.

CDR3 length: 16 amino acids, cysteine to phenylalanine. Solely the CDR3 DNA is kept, with 48 bases framed from the first base. V lost 4 bases and J lost 9 bases; the stretch between them is 25 bases long. In the germline V gene (reference sequence), CDR1 corresponds to GTSNPN and CDR2 to SVGIG. The data also belong to a second study, concerning T cells expressing NK-cell markers. As described in the second report: In sorted CD3+CD56+NKG2C+, CD3+CD56+NKG2C- and CD3+CD56-NKG2C+ T-cell subsets from several donors, TCR beta-chain repertoires were profiled. Seven of the eight sequenced donors were HCMV-seropositive and one was HCMV-seronegative. In several experiments an anti-gammadeltaTCR antibody was added to restrict sorting to alphabetaTCR-expressing T cells. In six donors, the dominant CD3+CD56+NKG2C+ clonotypes were among the top 10 CD8+ clonotypes and accounted for roughly 1.0-7.5% of CD8+ T cells. Those dominant clonotypes were again the most abundant among CD3+CD56-NKG2C+ cells in four donors, at 28.3-60.1%. Whether the expanded NKG2C-expressing T cell clones were specific for HCMV antigens remained unclear. All eight donors whose samples were sequenced were randomly selected healthy volunteers, three of them men and five women. HCMV serostatus was determined by detecting HCMV-specific IgG in serum with a commercial ELISA kit. MIGEC handled demultiplexing of the reads and grouping by UMI, while MiTCR was used to assemble and quantify clonotypes. To remove erroneous sequences, TCR cDNA sequences were retained only when supported by two or more reads. The tcR package was used for downstream repertoire analysis, and clonotypes were matched across fractions by CDR3 nucleotide sequence plus V segment. VDJmatch was used to annotate antigen specificity against VDJdb, with one amino acid substitution allowed in CDR3.

The origin of this receptor is a woman aged 18-29 years in good health. This sequence uses TRBV30 and TRBJ2-1; TRBD2 is perhaps the D gene, given 6 matching bases. The sequenced material came from CD8+ T cells sorted from blood. The nucleotide sequence is TGTGCCTGGAAAGGCCTCCTAGGTAGCGGAGTCGGTGAGCAGTTCTTC. This gives the protein CAWKGLLGSGVGEQFF.